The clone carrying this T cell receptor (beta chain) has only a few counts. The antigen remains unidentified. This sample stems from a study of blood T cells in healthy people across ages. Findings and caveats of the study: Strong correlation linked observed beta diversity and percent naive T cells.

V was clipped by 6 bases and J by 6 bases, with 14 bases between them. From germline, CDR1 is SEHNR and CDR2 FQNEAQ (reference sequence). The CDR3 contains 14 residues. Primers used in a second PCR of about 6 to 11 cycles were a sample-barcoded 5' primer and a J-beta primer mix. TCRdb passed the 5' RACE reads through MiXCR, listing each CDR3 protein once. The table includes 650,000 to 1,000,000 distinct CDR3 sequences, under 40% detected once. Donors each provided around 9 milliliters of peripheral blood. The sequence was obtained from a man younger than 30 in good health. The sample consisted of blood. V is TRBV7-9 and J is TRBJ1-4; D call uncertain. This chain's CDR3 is CASRPAASDEKLFF. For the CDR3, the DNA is TGTGCCAGCAGACCCGCCGCGTCGGATGAAAAACTGTTTTTT.